These T cell receptor beta chains were read from a single sample in a study of cytomegalovirus exposure and HLA in healthy donors. Generated by immunoSEQ multiplex PCR, the TCRdb table keeps only in-frame clones and is missing some. The sample has 100,000 to 150,000 clones; 15% to 19% are singletons. Sequencing input: PBMCs. The receptors stem from a woman younger than 35 in good health and CMV-seronegative. CDR3s include the opening cysteine and the closing phenylalanine or tryptophan. The D gene is left open where the match is weak. Size tells how often a clone was seen (once, few, many) or the class of an expanded clone, and some rows leave it out.

len: 16
abundance: NA
j_gene: TRBJ1-2
v_gene: TRBV10-3
d_gene: TRBD1
CDR3aa: CAISTDRVQANYGYTF
CDR3nt: TGTGCCATCTCCACTGACAGGGTTCAGGCTAACTATGGCTACACCTTC

len: 15
abundance: few
j_gene: TRBJ2-5
v_gene: TRBV10-1
d_gene: TRBD2
CDR3aa: CASSPGLAGGETQYF
CDR3nt: TGCGCCAGCTCCCCGGGACTAGCGGGAGGAGAGACCCAGTACTTC

len: 13
abundance: NA
j_gene: TRBJ2-1
v_gene: TRBV19
d_gene: TRBD1
CDR3aa: CASSTGGYGKQFF
CDR3nt: TGTGCCAGTAGTACAGGGGGCTATGGGAAGCAGTTCTTC

len: 10
abundance: few
j_gene: TRBJ1-2
v_gene: TRBV2
d_gene: NA
CDR3aa: CASRGTKDTF
CDR3nt: TGTGCCAGCAGGGGGACAAAAGACACCTTC

len: 16
abundance: NA
j_gene: TRBJ2-3
v_gene: TRBV7-2
d_gene: TRBD2
CDR3aa: CASSLGAGRAVDTQYF
CDR3nt: TGTGCCAGCAGCTTAGGGGCGGGGAGGGCTGTGGATACGCAGTATTTT

len: 13
abundance: NA
j_gene: TRBJ2-5
v_gene: TRBV7-2
d_gene: NA
CDR3aa: CASSSRGSETQYF
CDR3nt: TGTGCCAGCAGCTCACGAGGGTCGGAGACCCAGTACTTC

len: 9
abundance: NA
j_gene: TRBJ1-1
v_gene: TRBV2
d_gene: NA
CDR3aa: CASGREAFF
CDR3nt: TGTGCCAGCGGCAGGGAAGCTTTCTTT

len: 14
abundance: few
j_gene: TRBJ2-3
v_gene: TRBV2
d_gene: NA
CDR3aa: CASRGDFSTDTQYF
CDR3nt: TGTGCCAGCAGGGGGGACTTTAGCACAGATACGCAGTATTTT

len: 16
abundance: NA
j_gene: TRBJ1-6
v_gene: TRBV5-1
d_gene: NA
CDR3aa: CASSLGDSSYNSPLHF
CDR3nt: TGCGCCAGCAGCTTGGGAGACAGCTCCTATAATTCACCCCTCCACTTT

len: 14
abundance: few
j_gene: TRBJ2-1
v_gene: TRBV5-4
d_gene: NA
CDR3aa: CASSPRHLGDEQFF
CDR3nt: TGTGCCAGCAGCCCCCGACACTTGGGCGATGAGCAGTTCTTC

len: 14
abundance: NA
j_gene: TRBJ1-1
v_gene: TRBV4-1
d_gene: NA
CDR3aa: CASSRGHLSTEAFF
CDR3nt: TGCGCCAGCAGCCGGGGCCATCTTTCGACTGAAGCTTTCTTT

len: 17
abundance: few
j_gene: TRBJ2-2
v_gene: TRBV6-4
d_gene: NA
CDR3aa: CASSDESSGSNTGELFF
CDR3nt: TGTGCCAGCAGTGACGAGAGTAGCGGCTCGAACACCGGGGAGCTGTTTTTT

len: 13
abundance: NA
j_gene: TRBJ1-6
v_gene: TRBV27
d_gene: NA
CDR3aa: CATSEAEYSPLHF
CDR3nt: TGTGCCACCTCTGAGGCCGAATATTCACCCCTCCACTTT

len: 14
abundance: few
j_gene: TRBJ1-2
v_gene: TRBV30
d_gene: TRBD1
CDR3aa: CAWSVPRGRPGYTF
CDR3nt: TGTGCCTGGAGTGTACCCAGGGGGCGACCTGGCTACACCTTC

len: 13
abundance: NA
j_gene: TRBJ2-7
v_gene: TRBV30
d_gene: NA
CDR3aa: CAWSGSGIYEQYF
CDR3nt: TGTGCCTGGAGTGGTTCAGGGATTTACGAGCAGTACTTC

len: 13
abundance: few
j_gene: TRBJ2-5
v_gene: TRBV2
d_gene: TRBD2
CDR3aa: CASSLAGLETQYF
CDR3nt: TGTGCCAGCAGCTTAGCGGGATTAGAGACCCAGTACTTC

len: 14
abundance: few
j_gene: TRBJ2-7
v_gene: TRBV27
d_gene: NA
CDR3aa: CASSFGGGVYEQYF
CDR3nt: TGTGCCAGCAGTTTTGGAGGGGGGGTGTACGAGCAGTACTTC

len: 15
abundance: few
j_gene: TRBJ2-7
v_gene: TRBV6-1
d_gene: TRBD2
CDR3aa: CASRVWTSGSYEQYF
CDR3nt: TGTGCCAGCAGGGTGTGGACTAGCGGTTCCTACGAGCAGTACTTC

len: 15
abundance: NA
j_gene: TRBJ2-7
v_gene: TRBV5-1
d_gene: NA
CDR3aa: CASSSSGHVSYEQYF
CDR3nt: TGCGCCAGCAGCTCCTCGGGACACGTCTCCTACGAGCAGTACTTC

len: 16
abundance: NA
j_gene: TRBJ2-2
v_gene: TRBV5-1
d_gene: TRBD1
CDR3aa: CASSTWTGVGTGELFF
CDR3nt: TGCGCCAGCAGCACATGGACAGGGGTCGGTACCGGGGAGCTGTTTTTT

len: 13
abundance: few
j_gene: TRBJ1-6
v_gene: TRBV7-2
d_gene: NA
CDR3aa: CASRQASNSPLHF
CDR3nt: TGTGCCAGCCGACAGGCGTCCAATTCACCCCTCCACTTT

len: 15
abundance: NA
j_gene: TRBJ2-1
v_gene: TRBV6-5
d_gene: NA
CDR3aa: CASSVTSSSYNEQFF
CDR3nt: TGTGCCAGCAGTGTCACTTCGAGCTCCTACAATGAGCAGTTCTTC